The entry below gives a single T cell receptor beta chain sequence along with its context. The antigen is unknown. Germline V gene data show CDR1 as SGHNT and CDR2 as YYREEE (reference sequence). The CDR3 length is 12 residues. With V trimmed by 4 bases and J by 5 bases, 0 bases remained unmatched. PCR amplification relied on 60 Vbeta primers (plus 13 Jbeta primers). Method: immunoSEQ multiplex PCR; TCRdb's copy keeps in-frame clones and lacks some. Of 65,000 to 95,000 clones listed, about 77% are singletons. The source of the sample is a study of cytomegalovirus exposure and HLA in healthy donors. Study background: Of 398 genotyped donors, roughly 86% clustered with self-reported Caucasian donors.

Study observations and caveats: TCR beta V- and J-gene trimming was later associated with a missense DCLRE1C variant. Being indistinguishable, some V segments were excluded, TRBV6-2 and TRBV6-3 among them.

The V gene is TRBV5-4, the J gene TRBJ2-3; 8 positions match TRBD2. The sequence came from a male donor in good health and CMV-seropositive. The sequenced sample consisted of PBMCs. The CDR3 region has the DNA TGTGCCAGCAGCCGGGGGGGAGATACGCAGTATTTT. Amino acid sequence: CASSRGGDTQYF.